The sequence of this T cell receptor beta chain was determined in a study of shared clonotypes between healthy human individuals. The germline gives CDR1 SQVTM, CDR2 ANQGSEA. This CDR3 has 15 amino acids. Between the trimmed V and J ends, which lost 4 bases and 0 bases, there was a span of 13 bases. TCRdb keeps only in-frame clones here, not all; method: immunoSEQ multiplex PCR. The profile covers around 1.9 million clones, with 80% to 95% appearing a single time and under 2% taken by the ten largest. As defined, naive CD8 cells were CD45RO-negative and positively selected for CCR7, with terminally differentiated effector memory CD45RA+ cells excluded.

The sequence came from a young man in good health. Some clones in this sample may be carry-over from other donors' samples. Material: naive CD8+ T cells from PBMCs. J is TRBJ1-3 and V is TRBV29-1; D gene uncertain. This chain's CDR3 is CSVAGLDLSGNTIYF. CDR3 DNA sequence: TGCAGCGTTGCTGGACTTGATCTCTCTGGAAACACCATATATTTT.